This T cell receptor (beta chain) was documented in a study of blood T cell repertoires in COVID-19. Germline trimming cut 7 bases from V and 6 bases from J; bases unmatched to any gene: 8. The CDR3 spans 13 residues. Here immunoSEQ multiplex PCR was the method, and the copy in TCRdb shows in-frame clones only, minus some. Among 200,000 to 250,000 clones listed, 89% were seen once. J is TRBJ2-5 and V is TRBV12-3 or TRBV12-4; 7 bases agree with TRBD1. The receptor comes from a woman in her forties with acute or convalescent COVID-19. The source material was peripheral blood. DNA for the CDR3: TGTGCCAGCACCGACTTACAGGGGAAGACCCAGTACTTC. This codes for CASTDLQGKTQYF.